Following are 8 T cell receptor beta chains from one sample sequenced in a study of early T cells in non-severe SARS-CoV-2 infection. TCRdb fed the 5' RACE reads into MiXCR, producing one record per CDR3 protein. Among about 19,000 distinct CDR3 sequences listed, roughly 6.1% were seen once. The sequencing input was whole blood. These receptors were taken from an adult who was a healthcare worker with PCR-confirmed SARS-CoV-2 infection or an uninfected control (not recorded which).

This clonotype came up many times. This chain connects TRBV7-2 to TRBJ1-1; D is possibly TRBD1 (6 bases). V was clipped by 5 bases and J by 1 base, with 11 bases between them. The CDR3 is made up of 14 amino acids. Germline V gene lookup returns CDR1 SGHTA and CDR2 FQGNSA. CDR3 loop: CASSAWTANTEAFF. The CDR3 DNA follows: TGTGCCAGCAGCGCCTGGACAGCGAACACTGAAGCTTTCTTT.

This clonotype was seen many times. The chain uses TRBV19 and TRBJ2-5; 12 positions agree with TRBD1. V shed 3 bases and J 5 bases; nucleotides not matched to a gene: 7. The CDR3 totals 16 residues. Germline lookup yields CDR1 LNHDA and CDR2 SQIVND (reference sequence). As DNA, the CDR3 is TGTGCCAGTAGTATCTTTCCGGGACAGGGGGCCGAGACCCAGTACTTC. This translates into CASSIFPGQGAETQYF.

The table lists this clonotype with many counts. This chain connects TRBV19 to TRBJ2-3, with a weak D call TRBD1 (5 bases). CDR3 length equals 14 residues. Trimming pared 4 bases from V and 2 bases from J, leaving 10 bases between. From germline, CDR1 is LNHDA and CDR2 SQIVND (reference sequence). The CDR3 protein is CASSKGHYTDTQYF. As DNA, the CDR3 is TGTGCCAGTAGTAAAGGACATTACACAGATACGCAGTATTTT.

The gene calls are TRBV7-6 and TRBJ2-7, with D unclear. V was pared by 5 bases and J by 4 bases, with 12 bases between. The CDR3 contains 13 residues. Germline V lookup: CDR1 SGHVS, CDR2 FNYEAQ. The CDR3 DNA reads TGTGCCAGCAGCCCCCGACCCCAATACGAGCAGTACTTC. Protein: CASSPRPQYEQYF.

This clonotype has only a few counts. The chain carries TRBV6-2 or TRBV6-3 and TRBJ1-3; TRBD1 aligns across 9 bases. Germline V gene data show CDR1 as MNHEY and CDR2 as SVGEGT. The CDR3 has 15 amino acids. V shed 7 bases, J shed 7 bases, and the junction held 11 bases outside the gene matches. The CDR3 loop is CASNDAGTGRNTIYF. CDR3 nucleotide sequence: TGTGCCAGCAATGATGCCGGGACAGGGCGGAACACCATATATTTT.

This clonotype has only a few counts. The V gene is TRBV28, the J gene TRBJ2-4, with D maybe TRBD1 (6 bases). With 5 bases removed from V and 3 bases from J, the gap between germline ends came to 17 bases. CDR1 MDHEN and CDR2 SYDVKM come from the germline V gene. The CDR3 has 16 residues. This CDR3 reads CASSPRTAPSKNIQYF. CDR3 in DNA: TGTGCCAGCAGTCCCCGGACAGCGCCCAGCAAAAACATTCAGTACTTC.

This chain links TRBV5-1 with TRBJ2-7; TRBD1 agrees at 8 bases. Trimming cost V 0 bases and J 7 bases; bases outside gene matches: 9. This CDR3 region has 15 residues. CDR1 SGHRS and CDR2 YFSETQ come from the germline V gene. The CDR3 reads CASSLVARGQEEQYF. The DNA for the CDR3 is TGCGCCAGCAGCTTGGTGGCCAGGGGGCAGGAAGAGCAGTACTTC. The whole variable domain, filled in from reference TRBV5-1 and TRBJ2-7, reads KAGVTQTPRYLIKTRGQQVTLSCSPISGHRSVSWYQQTPGQGLQFLFEYFSETQRNKGNFPGRFSGRQFSNSRSEMNVSTLELGDSALYLCASSLVARGQEEQYFGPGTRLTVT.

The table lists this clonotype with many counts. V is TRBV12-3 or TRBV12-4 and J is TRBJ2-5; no reliable D call. The CDR3 covers 14 residues. The V gene lost 3 bases and the J gene lost 0 bases, with 8 bases spanning the gap. The CDR3 region has the DNA TGTGCCAGCAGTTTCGTTCCCGACCAAGAGACCCAGTACTTC. Its translation: CASSFVPDQETQYF.